This T cell receptor (beta chain) derives from a study of Tregs in tolerant kidney transplant recipients. The repertoire was sequenced with immunoSEQ multiplex PCR; TCRdb's copy has only in-frame clones and lacks some. The sample has tens of thousands of clones, around 95% seen once. Study findings and constraints: Validation in larger populations is needed because few patients were studied.

The ends were cut back, 7 bases at V and 3 bases at J, with 13 bases in the middle. CDR3 length: 14 residues. CDR1 and CDR2 from the germline V gene are MDHEN and SYDVKM. On this clone itself: Its antigen remains unidentified.

The TCR originated in a human donor in good health. The V call is TRBV28, the J call TRBJ1-5; D remains unclear. Input material: Tregs from blood cultured with allogeneic cells. The CDR3 loop reads CASTPGRNNQPQHF. The CDR3, as DNA: TGTGCCAGCACTCCCGGTAGGAACAATCAGCCCCAGCATTTT.